This T cell receptor beta chain was captured in a study of response to subunit inactivated influenza vaccine. TCRdb reprocessed the RT-PCR reads via MiXCR and lists one record per CDR3 protein. The table includes about 520,000 distinct CDR3 sequences, over 25% detected once. The CDR3 totals 13 residues. V lost 6 bases and J lost 5, with 12 bases in between. Germline CDR1 SGDLS, CDR2 YYNGEE. This chain uses TRBV9 with TRBJ2-1; D possibly matches TRBD1 or TRBD2 (5 bases each). Sequences were derived from CD4+ T cells sorted from PBMCs, sampled roughly 5 days after vaccination. The source is a man aged 50 or older who received an inactivated influenza vaccine. For the CDR3, the DNA is TGTGCCAGCAACCCGGGACCACACAATGAGCAGTTCTTC. Amino acids: CASNPGPHNEQFF.